This T cell receptor beta chain was sequenced during a study of cytomegalovirus exposure and HLA in healthy donors. Between the trimmed V and J ends, which lost 2 bases and 4 bases, there was a span of 3 bases. Looked up from germline, CDR1 is LGHNA and CDR2 is YSLEER. This CDR3 contains 13 residues. The PCR employed 60 Vbeta primers together with 13 Jbeta primers. TCRdb's copy holds only in-frame clones and misses some; the assay was immunoSEQ multiplex PCR. This sample has some 150,000 clones, with roughly 80% found just once. This chain uses TRBV4-3 with TRBJ1-6; D ambiguous. The sequenced material came from PBMCs. This TCR was sampled from a woman aged 45 to 65 in good health and CMV-seropositive. The DNA for the CDR3 is TGCGCCAGCAGCCAACAATATAATTCACCCCTCCACTTT. Protein: CASSQQYNSPLHF.